Each of the 18 T cell receptor beta chains below was sequenced from the same sample in a study of cytomegalovirus exposure and HLA in healthy donors. 13 Jbeta primers and 60 Vbeta primers were used for the PCR. Libraries were prepared by immunoSEQ multiplex PCR; TCRdb keeps only in-frame clonotypes and omits some of them. The table shows about 130,000 clones, with 80% occurring only once. Sequencing was performed on PBMCs. The receptor set was obtained from a female donor in good health and CMV-seronegative.

The chain is built from TRBV2 and TRBJ2-7; 7 nucleotides agree with TRBD2. The CDR3 is made up of 13 amino acids. The junction had 6 bases not matched to a gene; V was cut back by 7 bases and J by 3 bases. The germline V gene has CDR1 SNHLY and CDR2 FYNNEI. DNA of the CDR3: TGTGCCAGCACCAGCGGGGAGATCTACGAGCAGTACTTC. This sequence encodes CASTSGEIYEQYF.

Here the CDR3 reads CASSLGRGLEQYF. The DNA for the CDR3 is TGTGCCAGCAGTTTGGGCAGGGGGCTCGAGCAGTACTTC. This chain joins TRBV6-1 and TRBJ2-7, with 8 bases aligning to TRBD1. The germline gives CDR1 MNHNS, CDR2 SASEGT. The CDR3 has 13 residues. J lost 6 bases, V lost 5 bases, and 6 bases had no gene match.

The chain has TRBV7-2 and TRBJ2-7; 10 bases map to TRBD2. The junction had 0 bases not matched to a gene; V was cut back by 0 bases and J by 1 base. From germline, CDR1 is SGHTA and CDR2 FQGNSA. This CDR3 region has 15 residues. CDR3 bases: TGTGCCAGCAGCTTAGCAGCGGGGGGGTCCTACGAGCAGTACTTC. Amino acid sequence: CASSLAAGGSYEQYF.

The count of this clone is one. The chain couples TRBV30 to TRBJ1-6; 8 bases agree with TRBD1. There are 14 residues in the CDR3. J was trimmed by 8 bases and V by 2 bases; bases with no gene match: 5. Germline V gene lookup returns CDR1 GTSNPN and CDR2 SVGIG (reference sequence). CDR3 sequence: CAWSTGQGYSPLHF. The CDR3 region has the DNA TGTGCCTGGAGTACAGGACAGGGTTATTCACCCCTCCACTTT.

This clone has just one count. The rearrangement joins TRBV7-2 to TRBJ2-1, with a possible D match to TRBD2 (6 bases). The CDR3 has 13 amino acids. The V end was cut by 2 bases, the J end by 8 bases, with 10 bases between. Per germline, CDR1 SGHTA and CDR2 FQGNSA. CDR3 region: CASSLWGGYEQFF. CDR3 bases: TGTGCCAGCAGCTTATGGGGAGGCTATGAGCAGTTCTTC.

J is TRBJ2-7 and V is TRBV28; D is perhaps TRBD1 (5 bases). This CDR3 has 20 residues. CDR1 MDHEN and CDR2 SYDVKM come from the germline V gene. Trimming took off 3 bases at V and 4 bases at J, with 31 bases between the two ends. The CDR3 reads CASSLGGAPRKGRLWYEQYF. As DNA, the CDR3 is TGTGCCAGCAGTTTGGGCGGTGCCCCCCGGAAGGGGCGCCTGTGGTACGAGCAGTACTTC.

This sequence joins TRBV5-4 and TRBJ2-1, with D possibly TRBD2 on 5 matching bases. The germline gives CDR1 SGHNT, CDR2 YYREEE (reference sequence). The CDR3 is made up of 13 amino acids. Trimming took off 3 bases at V and 10 bases at J, with 14 bases between the two ends. CDR3 nucleotides: TGTGCCAGCAGCTACATTAGCGTGGGCGAGCAGTTCTTC. Protein sequence: CASSYISVGEQFF.

The V call is TRBV19, the J call TRBJ2-5; 9 positions match TRBD1. The CDR3 length is 17 residues. Germline V gene lookup returns CDR1 LNHDA and CDR2 SQIVND (reference sequence). V was pared by 5 bases and J by 5 bases, with 15 bases of the junction left unmatched. For the CDR3, the DNA is TGTGCCAGTAGTGAGGGGGATGAAACAGGGGGCCGGGAGACCCAGTACTTC. Translated, it gives CASSEGDETGGRETQYF.

V usage is TRBV28 and J usage is TRBJ1-2; the D gene is possibly TRBD1 (6 bases). The ends were cut back, 2 bases at V and 4 bases at J, with 14 bases in the middle. Looked up from germline, CDR1 is MDHEN and CDR2 is SYDVKM. This CDR3 spans 15 amino acids. The CDR3 is CASSLLQGWGYGYTF. The CDR3 nucleotides read TGTGCCAGCAGTTTACTACAGGGTTGGGGCTATGGCTACACCTTC.

This chain uses TRBV6-4 with TRBJ2-3; 9 positions match TRBD2. The CDR3 runs 15 residues. The V segment lost 0 bases and the J segment 6 bases; nucleotides outside the gene matches: 4. CDR1 is MRHNA and CDR2 is SNTAGT in the germline V gene. CDR3 region: CASSDSAGGRDTQYF. CDR3 nucleotide sequence: TGTGCCAGCAGTGACTCGGCGGGGGGGCGGGATACGCAGTATTTT.

The chain employs TRBV30 and TRBJ1-2; TRBD1 might be the D (6 bases). There are 13 residues in the CDR3. The V gene's germline CDR1 is GTSNPN and CDR2 SVGIG (reference sequence). Trimming left V 4 bases short and J 5 bases short, with 14 bases between. The CDR3 DNA reads as TGTGCCTGGACAGGGGCTTTTGATTATGGCTACACCTTC. Protein: CAWTGAFDYGYTF.

The rearrangement uses TRBV5-6 and TRBJ1-1; D is unresolved. In germline, CDR1 is SGHDT, CDR2 YYEEEE. Between the trimmed V and J ends, which lost 4 bases and 6 bases, there was a span of 13 bases. The CDR3 totals 13 residues. The CDR3 DNA sequence: TGTGCCAGCAGCCGCACGGGGTGGCCTGAAGCTTTCTTT. Translation gives CASSRTGWPEAFF.

The V and J genes are TRBV6-1 and TRBJ2-6, with 7 nucleotides matching TRBD1. The germline V gene encodes CDR1 MNHNS and CDR2 SASEGT. Trimming removed 2 bases from V and 2 bases from J; junction bases left unmatched: 0. The length of the CDR3 is 15 residues. CDR3 in DNA: TGTGCCAGCAGTGAACAGGGGGCTGGGGCCAACGTCCTGACTTTC. This encodes CASSEQGAGANVLTF.

The chain carries TRBV5-5 and TRBJ1-6; 8 bases agree with TRBD1. The V segment lost 0 bases and the J segment 9 bases; nucleotides outside the gene matches: 5. This CDR3 spans 15 amino acids. Germline lookup yields CDR1 SGHKS and CDR2 YYEKEE (reference sequence). The CDR3 DNA is TGTGCCAGCAGCTTGGGGCAGGGGGCGAGTTCACCCCTCCACTTT. It codes for CASSLGQGASSPLHF.

This clone was observed a handful of times. V and J are TRBV7-9 and TRBJ2-2; tentative D call: TRBD1 (8 bases). CDR3 length: 16 amino acids. The germline CDR1 and CDR2 sequences are SEHNR and FQNEAQ (reference sequence). Trimming cost V 5 bases and J 1 base, with 14 bases left between them. In DNA form, the CDR3 reads TGTGCCAGCAGCCGGACAGGGAGGGAGAACACCGGGGAGCTGTTTTTT. Protein: CASSRTGRENTGELFF.

The chain combines TRBV7-9 with TRBJ2-3; D gene ambiguous. The CDR3 covers 14 residues. Germline V lookup: CDR1 SEHNR, CDR2 FQNEAQ (reference sequence). With 3 bases removed from V and 2 bases from J, the gap between germline ends came to 9 bases. The CDR3 sequence: CASSFLADTDTQYF. CDR3 DNA sequence: TGTGCCAGCAGCTTTTTGGCCGACACAGATACGCAGTATTTT.

This CDR3 reads CASSLDRSTGRGYGYTF. As DNA, the CDR3 is TGTGCCAGCAGCTTAGACAGGAGCACCGGGCGAGGCTATGGCTACACCTTC. The chain joins TRBV5-5 to TRBJ1-2, with TRBD1 as a possible D gene (6 bases). The CDR3 runs 17 residues. Trimming took off 2 bases at V and 4 bases at J, with 21 bases between the two ends. Germline V gene sequence: CDR1 SGHKS, CDR2 YYEKEE (reference sequence). Complete variable domain (other parts from reference TRBV5-5 and TRBJ1-2): DAGVTQSPTHLIKTRGQQVTLRCSPISGHKSVSWYQQVLGQGPQFIFQYYEKEERGRGNFPDRFSARQFPNYSSELNVNALLLGDSALYLCASSLDRSTGRGYGYTFGSGTRLTVV.

The genes are TRBV18 and TRBJ2-1; D perhaps matches TRBD2 (5 bases). The CDR3 length is 15 residues. Deletions cut 4 bases from V and 5 bases from J, with 15 bases between. Per germline, CDR1 KGHSH and CDR2 LQKENI. The CDR3 is CASSLRTRSNNEQFF. CDR3 nucleotide sequence: TGTGCCAGCTCACTGAGGACTCGGTCCAACAATGAGCAGTTCTTC.